The source of this T cell receptor beta chain is a study of cytomegalovirus exposure and HLA in healthy donors. Overall study results and limits: Later analysis suggested most CMV-associated TCR beta chains were HLA-restricted.

The PCR ran on 60 Vbeta and 13 Jbeta primers. Here immunoSEQ multiplex PCR was the method, and the copy in TCRdb shows in-frame clones only, minus some. Of 90,000 to 95,000 clones listed, approximately 80% are singletons. The CDR3 sequence is 17 residues long. V shed 2 bases, J shed 2 bases, and the junction held 12 bases outside the gene matches. CDR1 and CDR2 from the germline V gene are SGDLS and YYNGEE. This clone was seen once. Its antigen is as yet unknown. The chain joins TRBV9 to TRBJ2-5; 7 nucleotides line up with TRBD2. This receptor was identified in a man aged 18 to 29 in good health and CMV-seronegative. The sequenced material came from PBMCs. CDR3 loop: CASSVRASGYSQETQYF. The CDR3 DNA follows: TGTGCCAGCAGCGTGCGGGCTAGCGGTTATTCTCAAGAGACCCAGTACTTC.